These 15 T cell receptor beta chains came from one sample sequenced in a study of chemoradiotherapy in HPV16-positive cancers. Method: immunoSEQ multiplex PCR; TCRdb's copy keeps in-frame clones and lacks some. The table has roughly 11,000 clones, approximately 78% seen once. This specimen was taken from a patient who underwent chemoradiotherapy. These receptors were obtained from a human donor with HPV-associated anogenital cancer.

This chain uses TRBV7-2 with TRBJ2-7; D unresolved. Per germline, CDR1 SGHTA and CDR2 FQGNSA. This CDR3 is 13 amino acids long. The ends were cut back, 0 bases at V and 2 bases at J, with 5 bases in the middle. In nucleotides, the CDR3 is TGTGCCAGCAGCTTAGCGGGTCCCTACGAGCAGTACTTC. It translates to CASSLAGPYEQYF.

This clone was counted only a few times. CDR3 residues: CASSSTGNSPLHF. The DNA of the CDR3 is TGTGCCAGCAGCTCAACAGGGAATTCACCCCTCCACTTT. J is TRBJ1-6 and V is TRBV7-3; TRBD1 might be the D (6 bases). Germline assignment: CDR1 SGHTA and CDR2 FQGTGA. The CDR3 is made up of 13 amino acids. V lost 4 bases to trimming and J lost 7 bases, with 8 bases between them.

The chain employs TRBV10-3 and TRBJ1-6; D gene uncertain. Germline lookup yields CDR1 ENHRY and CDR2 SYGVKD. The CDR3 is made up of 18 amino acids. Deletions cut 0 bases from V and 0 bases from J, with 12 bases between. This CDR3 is CAISESPTPSSYNSPLHF. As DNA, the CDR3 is TGTGCCATCAGTGAGTCCCCCACCCCGAGCTCCTATAATTCACCCCTCCACTTT.

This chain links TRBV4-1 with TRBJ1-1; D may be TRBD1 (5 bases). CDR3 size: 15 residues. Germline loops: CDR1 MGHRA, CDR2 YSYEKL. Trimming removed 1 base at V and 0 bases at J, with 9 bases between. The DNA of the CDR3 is TGCGCCAGCAGCCAAGGGGACGGACTGAACACTGAAGCTTTCTTT. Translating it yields CASSQGDGLNTEAFF.

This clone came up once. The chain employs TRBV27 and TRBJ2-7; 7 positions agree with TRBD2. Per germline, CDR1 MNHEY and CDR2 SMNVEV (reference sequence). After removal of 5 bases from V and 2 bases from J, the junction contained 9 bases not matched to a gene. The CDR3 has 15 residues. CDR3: CASSLGGDIAYEQYF. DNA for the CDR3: TGTGCCAGCAGTCTGGGGGGGGATATTGCCTACGAGCAGTACTTC.

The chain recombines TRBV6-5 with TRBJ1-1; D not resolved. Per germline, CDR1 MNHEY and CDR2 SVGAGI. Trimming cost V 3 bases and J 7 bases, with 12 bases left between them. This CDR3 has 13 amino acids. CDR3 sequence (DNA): TGTGCCAGCAGTTATGAGGGAGTTGGTGAAGCTTTCTTT. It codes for CASSYEGVGEAFF.

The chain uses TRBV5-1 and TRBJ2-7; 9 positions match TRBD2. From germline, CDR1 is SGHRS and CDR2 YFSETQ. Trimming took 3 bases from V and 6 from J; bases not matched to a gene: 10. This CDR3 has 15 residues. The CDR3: CASSYSPGTSLEQYF. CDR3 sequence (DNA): TGCGCCAGCAGCTACTCTCCCGGGACTAGCCTCGAGCAGTACTTC. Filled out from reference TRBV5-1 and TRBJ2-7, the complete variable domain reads KAGVTQTPRYLIKTRGQQVTLSCSPISGHRSVSWYQQTPGQGLQFLFEYFSETQRNKGNFPGRFSGRQFSNSRSEMNVSTLELGDSALYLCASSYSPGTSLEQYFGPGTRLTVT.

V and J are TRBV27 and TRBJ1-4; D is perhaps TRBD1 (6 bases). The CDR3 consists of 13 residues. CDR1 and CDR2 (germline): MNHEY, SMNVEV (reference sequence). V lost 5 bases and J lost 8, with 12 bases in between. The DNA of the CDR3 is TGTGCCAGCAGTCGGGACACCAGAGAAAAACTGTTTTTT. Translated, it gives CASSRDTREKLFF. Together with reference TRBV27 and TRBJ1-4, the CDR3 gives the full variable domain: EAQVTQNPRYLITVTGKKLTVTCSQNMNHEYMSWYRQDPGLGLRQIYYSMNVEVTDKGDVPEGYKVSRKEKRNFPLILESPSPNQTSLYFCASSRDTREKLFFGSGTQLSVL.

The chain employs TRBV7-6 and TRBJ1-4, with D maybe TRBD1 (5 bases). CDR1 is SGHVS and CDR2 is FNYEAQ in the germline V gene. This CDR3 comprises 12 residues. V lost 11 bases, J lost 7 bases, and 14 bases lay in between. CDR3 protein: CAVQGYREKLFF. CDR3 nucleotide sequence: TGTGCCGTCCAGGGTTATCGTGAAAAACTGTTTTTT.

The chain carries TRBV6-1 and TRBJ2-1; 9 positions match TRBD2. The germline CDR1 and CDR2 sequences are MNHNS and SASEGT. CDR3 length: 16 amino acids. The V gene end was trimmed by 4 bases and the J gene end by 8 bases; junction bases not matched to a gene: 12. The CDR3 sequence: CASSAEGGLASHEQFF. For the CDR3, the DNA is TGTGCCAGCAGTGCGGAGGGGGGACTAGCCTCCCATGAGCAGTTCTTC.

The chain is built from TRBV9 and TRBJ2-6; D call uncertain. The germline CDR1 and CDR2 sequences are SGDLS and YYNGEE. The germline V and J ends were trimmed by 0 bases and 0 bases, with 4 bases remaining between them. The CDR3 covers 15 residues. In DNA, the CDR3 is TGTGCCAGCAGCGTAGTATCCTCTGGGGCCAACGTCCTGACTTTC. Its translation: CASSVVSSGANVLTF.

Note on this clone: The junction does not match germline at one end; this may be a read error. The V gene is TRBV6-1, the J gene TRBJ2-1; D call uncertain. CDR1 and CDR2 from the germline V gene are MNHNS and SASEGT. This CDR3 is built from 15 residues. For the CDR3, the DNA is TGTGCCAGCACCTATGGGTTCCAGTCCTACAATGGGCAGTTCTTC. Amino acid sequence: CASTYGFQSYNGQFF.

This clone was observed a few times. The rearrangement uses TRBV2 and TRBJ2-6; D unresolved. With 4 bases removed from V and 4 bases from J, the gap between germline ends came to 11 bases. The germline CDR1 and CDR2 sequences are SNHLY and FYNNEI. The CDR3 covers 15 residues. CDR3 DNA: TGTGCCAGCAGTGTTCTTGGGTCGGGGGCCAACGTCCTGACTTTC. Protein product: CASSVLGSGANVLTF.

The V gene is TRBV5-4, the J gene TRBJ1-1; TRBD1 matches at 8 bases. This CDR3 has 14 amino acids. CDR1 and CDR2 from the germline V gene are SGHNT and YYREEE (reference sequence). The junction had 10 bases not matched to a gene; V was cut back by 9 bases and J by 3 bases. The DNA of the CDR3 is TGTGCCATCCGACTGGGGGACAGGTACACTGAAGCTTTCTTT. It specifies CAIRLGDRYTEAFF.

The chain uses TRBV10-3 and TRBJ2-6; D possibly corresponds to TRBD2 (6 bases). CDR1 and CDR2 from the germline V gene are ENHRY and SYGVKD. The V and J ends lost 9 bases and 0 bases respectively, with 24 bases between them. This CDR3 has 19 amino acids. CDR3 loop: CAITNAGGAVPSGANVLTF. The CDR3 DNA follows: TGTGCCATAACTAATGCTGGAGGGGCCGTCCCCTCTGGGGCCAACGTCCTGACTTTC.